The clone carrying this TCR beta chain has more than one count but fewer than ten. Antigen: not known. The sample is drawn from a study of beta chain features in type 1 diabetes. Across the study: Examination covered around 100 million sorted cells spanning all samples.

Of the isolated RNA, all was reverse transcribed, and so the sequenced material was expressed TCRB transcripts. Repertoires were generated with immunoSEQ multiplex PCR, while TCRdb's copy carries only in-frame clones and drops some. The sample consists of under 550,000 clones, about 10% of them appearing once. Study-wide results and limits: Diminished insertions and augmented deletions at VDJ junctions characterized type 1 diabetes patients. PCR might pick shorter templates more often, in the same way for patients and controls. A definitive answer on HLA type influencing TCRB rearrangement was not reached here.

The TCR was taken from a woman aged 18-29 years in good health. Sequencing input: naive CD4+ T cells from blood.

In nucleotides, the CDR3 is TGTGCCGTGCGACTAGCGGGAACCAATGAGCAGTTCTTC. It is translated as CAVRLAGTNEQFF. V usage is TRBV10-3 and J usage is TRBJ2-1; 11 bases fit TRBD2. Trimming took 11 bases from V and 6 from J; bases not matched to a gene: 6. The CDR3 loop spans 13 amino acids. Germline values: CDR1 ENHRY, CDR2 SYGVKD.